This is a list of T cell receptor beta chains from one sample in a study of human T cells and chemical hapten exposure. TCRdb ran MiXCR on the RACE reads and lists one entry per CDR3 protein. The sample holds a few hundred thousand distinct CDR3 sequences, roughly 6% seen once. The sample in question was whole blood, obtained in connection with sensitization to the hapten diphenylcyclopropenone (DPC). The origin of the receptors is a woman aged 18-29 years with alopecia areata. Some clones in this sample may be carry-over from other donors' samples. CDR3s include the opening cysteine and the closing phenylalanine or tryptophan. The D gene is left open where the match is weak. Clone size is stated in some rows and not others, as once, few, many or a class when expanded.

>TRBJ2-7|.|many|TRBV7-9
TGTGCCAGCAGCCCTGGGACACTCAGGAGGGGGGAGCAGTACTTC
CASSPGTLRRGEQYF
>TRBJ2-1|.|.|TRBV29-1
TGCAGCGGGGCACAGGGCGGTTATGAGCAGTTCTTC
CSGAQGGYEQFF
>TRBJ2-7|.|many|TRBV4-3
TGCGCCAGCAGCCAAGATACTGGGACCCGCGAGCAGTACTTC
CASSQDTGTREQYF
>TRBJ1-6|.|many|TRBV6-5
TGTGCCAGCAGTTATTCCAGTCATAATTCACCCCTCCACTTT
CASSYSSHNSPLHF
>TRBJ2-1|.|few|TRBV20-1
TGCAGTGCTAGACCGGACAGCTTTTCCTACAATGAGCAGTTCTTC
CSARPDSFSYNEQFF
>TRBJ1-4|TRBD1|.|TRBV7-9
TGTGCCAGCAGTCGCATCGCAGGGGGCAGGAATGAAAAACTGTTTTTT
CASSRIAGGRNEKLFF
>TRBJ1-1|TRBD1|many|TRBV20-1
TGCAGTGCTAGAGACTACGACAGGGGAAGCACTGAAGCTTTCTTT
CSARDYDRGSTEAFF
>TRBJ2-2|.|.|TRBV11-2
TGTGCCAGCAGCTCCCGGACCGCTCTTAAAGGGGACACCGGGGAGCTGTTTTTT
CASSSRTALKGDTGELFF
>TRBJ2-7|TRBD1|few|TRBV10-3
TGTGCCATCAGTCCCGGACAGGATTACTACGAGCAGTACTTC
CAISPGQDYYEQYF
>TRBJ1-6|TRBD1|.|TRBV6-5
TGTGCCAGCAGTTCTCGCAGGAGGGGACAGAGCAATTCACCCCTCCACTTT
CASSSRRRGQSNSPLHF
>TRBJ2-3|.|.|TRBV27
TGTGCCAGCAGTATCAGGGGAGCCGGGACAGATACGCAGTATTTT
CASSIRGAGTDTQYF
>TRBJ2-7|TRBD1|few|TRBV24-1
TGTGCCACCAGTGAACGAAACAGGGGCAACGAGCAGTACTTC
CATSERNRGNEQYF
>TRBJ2-2|.|.|TRBV29-1
TGCAGCGTTGTAAGGACCTCGAACACCGGGGAGCTGTTTTTT
CSVVRTSNTGELFF
>TRBJ1-1|.|.|TRBV4-3
TGCGCCAGCAGCCAAGAGGGTCCAGAAGACACTGAAGCTTTCTTT
CASSQEGPEDTEAFF
>TRBJ2-2|TRBD1|many|TRBV24-1
TGTGCCACCAGTGACTCGGACAGGGGGGACACCGGGGAGCTGTTTTTT
CATSDSDRGDTGELFF
>TRBJ1-4|.|.|TRBV29-1
TGCAGCGTTGGACCTATACAGGGCCTAGGAGAAAAACTGTTTTTT
CSVGPIQGLGEKLFF
>TRBJ1-4|.|many|TRBV27
TGTGCCAGCAGTTTATCAGGGTTTCGGGAAAAACTGTTTTTT
CASSLSGFREKLFF
>TRBJ2-7|.|.|TRBV4-2
TGTGCCAGCAGCCAACCAGAAGGGGCCTACGAGCAGTACTTC
CASSQPEGAYEQYF
>TRBJ1-1|TRBD1|many|TRBV7-9
TGTGCCAGCAGCTCAGGGGGTTTCACTGAAGCTTTCTTT
CASSSGGFTEAFF
>TRBJ1-2|.|many|TRBV12-3/TRBV12-4
TGTGCCAGCAGTGCGGGACGCGTCTATGGCTACACCTTC
CASSAGRVYGYTF
>TRBJ2-5|TRBD2|few|TRBV5-1
TGCGCCAGCAGCTACCCTCCCGGGACTAGCGGGGGGCCTTTGGAGACCCAGTACTTC
CASSYPPGTSGGPLETQYF
>TRBJ1-6|.|many|TRBV4-3
TGCGCCAGCAGCCAACGGGGACTAGATTCACCCCTCCACTTT
CASSQRGLDSPLHF
>TRBJ2-5|.|.|TRBV12-3/TRBV12-4
TGTGCCAGCAGCCTTCTGTACCAAGAGACCCAGTACTTC
CASSLLYQETQYF
>TRBJ1-1|.|many|TRBV5-6
TGTGCCAGCAGCTTGACTTGGACAGAAGCTTTCTTT
CASSLTWTEAFF
>TRBJ2-6|.|few|TRBV28
TGTGCCAGCATCTCTGAGGCCGCTGGGGCCAACGTCCTGACTTTC
CASISEAAGANVLTF
>TRBJ1-4|.|many|TRBV29-1
TGCAGCGTTCCCGGAACAGGCGGCAAACTGTTTTTT
CSVPGTGGKLFF
>TRBJ2-7|.|.|TRBV7-2
TGTGCCAGCAGCTCAGGACAGAACCAAAACTACGAGCAGTACTTC
CASSSGQNQNYEQYF
>TRBJ2-3|TRBD2|few|TRBV5-1
TGCGCCAGCAGCTTTCGTAGTCGACCTAGCGGAGATACGCAGTATTTT
CASSFRSRPSGDTQYF
>TRBJ2-3|TRBD1|.|TRBV29-1
TGCAGCGTTGATTTTGGAGGGACAGGCCCCTCAGATACGCAGTATTTT
CSVDFGGTGPSDTQYF